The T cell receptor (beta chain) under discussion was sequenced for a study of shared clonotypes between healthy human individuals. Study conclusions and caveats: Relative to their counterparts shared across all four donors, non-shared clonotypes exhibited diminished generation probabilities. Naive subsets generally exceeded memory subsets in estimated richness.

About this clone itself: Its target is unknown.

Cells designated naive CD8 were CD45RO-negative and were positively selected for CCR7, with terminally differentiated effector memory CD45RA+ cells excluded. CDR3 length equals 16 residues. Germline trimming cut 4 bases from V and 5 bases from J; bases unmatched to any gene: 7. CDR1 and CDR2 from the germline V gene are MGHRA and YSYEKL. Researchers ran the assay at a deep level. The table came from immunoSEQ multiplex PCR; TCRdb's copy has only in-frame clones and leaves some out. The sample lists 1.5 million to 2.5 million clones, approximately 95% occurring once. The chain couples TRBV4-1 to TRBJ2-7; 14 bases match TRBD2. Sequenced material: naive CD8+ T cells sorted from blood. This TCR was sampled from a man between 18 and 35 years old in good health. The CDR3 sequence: CASSPQGTSGGHEQYF. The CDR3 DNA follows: TGCGCCAGCAGCCCTCAGGGGACTAGCGGGGGCCACGAGCAGTACTTC.